These T cell receptor beta chains were read from a single sample in a study of CD8+CD57+ T cells in acquired aplastic anemia. TCRdb reprocessed the reads via MiXCR and lists one record per CDR3 protein. The sample contains around 200,000 distinct CDR3 sequences, about half of which appear only once. Sequencing was carried out using sorted CD4+, CD8+, or CD8+CD57+ T cells (not recorded which) from PBMCs. All receptors come from a human donor with aplastic anemia. Both conserved end residues are part of each CDR3. The D gene is left open where the match is weak.

CDR3: CASSYSGGQRETQYF; J: TRBJ2-5; D: TRBD2; V: TRBV7-9
CDR3: CATSRGKNNEQFF; J: TRBJ2-1; D: -; V: TRBV24-1
CDR3: CSAFPGDRGGKAETQYF; J: TRBJ2-5; D: TRBD1; V: TRBV20-1
CDR3: CSALGLAGVETQYF; J: TRBJ2-5; D: TRBD2; V: TRBV20-1
CDR3: CAISESGQGLTEAFF; J: TRBJ1-1; D: TRBD1; V: TRBV10-3
CDR3: CATSSSRAGGYTF; J: TRBJ1-2; D: -; V: TRBV15
CDR3: CASSEGAKLFF; J: TRBJ2-2; D: -; V: TRBV2
CDR3: CASARTRGLQETQYF; J: TRBJ2-5; D: -; V: TRBV25-1
CDR3: CASSLGTQRGGYTF; J: TRBJ1-2; D: -; V: TRBV5-1
CDR3: CASSLDLEPYGYTF; J: TRBJ1-2; D: -; V: TRBV5-1
CDR3: CATSDTGTGVAQPQHF; J: TRBJ1-5; D: TRBD1; V: TRBV24-1
CDR3: CASSPSGQGNGYTF; J: TRBJ1-2; D: TRBD1; V: TRBV19
CDR3: CASSLMTGGEFTDTQYF; J: TRBJ2-3; D: TRBD2; V: TRBV12-3/TRBV12-4
CDR3: CASSLVAGAHEQYF; J: TRBJ2-7; D: -; V: TRBV11-2
CDR3: CASSLEGKQETQYF; J: TRBJ2-5; D: -; V: TRBV7-2
CDR3: CSGRESYNEQFF; J: TRBJ2-1; D: -; V: TRBV20-1
CDR3: CASSSRTGWVTYEQFF; J: TRBJ2-1; D: TRBD1; V: TRBV12-3/TRBV12-4